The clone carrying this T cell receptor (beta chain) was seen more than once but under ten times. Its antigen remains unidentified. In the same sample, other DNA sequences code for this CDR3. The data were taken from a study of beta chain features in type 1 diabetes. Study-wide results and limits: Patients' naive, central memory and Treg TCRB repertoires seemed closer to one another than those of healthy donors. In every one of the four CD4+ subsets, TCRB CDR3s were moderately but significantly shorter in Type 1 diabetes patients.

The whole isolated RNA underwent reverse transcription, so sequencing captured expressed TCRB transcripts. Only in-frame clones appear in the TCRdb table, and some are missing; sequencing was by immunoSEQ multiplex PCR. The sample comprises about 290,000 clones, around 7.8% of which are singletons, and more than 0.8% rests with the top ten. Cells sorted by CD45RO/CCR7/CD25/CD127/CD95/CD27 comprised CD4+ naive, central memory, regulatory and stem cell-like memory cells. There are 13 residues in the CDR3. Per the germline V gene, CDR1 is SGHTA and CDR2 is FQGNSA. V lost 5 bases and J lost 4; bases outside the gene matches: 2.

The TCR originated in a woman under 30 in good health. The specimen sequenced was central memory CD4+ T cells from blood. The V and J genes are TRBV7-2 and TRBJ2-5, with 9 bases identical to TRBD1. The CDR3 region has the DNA TGTGCCAGCAGCCCGGACAGGGGAGAGACCCAGTACTTC. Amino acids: CASSPDRGETQYF.